This T cell receptor (beta chain) was sequenced in a study of cytomegalovirus exposure and HLA in healthy donors. Study-wide context: The Caucasian-associated ancestry cluster contained 75% to 85% of the approximately 390 genotyped donors.

13 Jbeta primers and 60 Vbeta primers were used for the PCR. The assay was immunoSEQ multiplex PCR, and TCRdb's table has in-frame clones only and misses some. The sample has tens of thousands of clones. At sampling all donors were nominally healthy, likely with unrecorded immune exposures. The sample consisted of PBMCs. The sequence derives from a young woman in good health and CMV-seronegative.

This CDR3 reads CASRGESSYNSPLHF. CDR3 nucleotides: TGTGCCAGCAGAGGGGAAAGCTCCTATAATTCACCCCTCCACTTT. This sequence joins TRBV6-1 and TRBJ1-6; D is perhaps TRBD1 (5 bases). The CDR3 consists of 15 residues. Per germline, CDR1 MNHNS and CDR2 SASEGT. Trimming removed 6 bases at V and 0 bases at J, with 9 bases between.